The rows below give T cell receptor beta chains drawn from one sample of a study of blood T cells in healthy people across ages. TCRdb fed the 5' RACE reads into MiXCR, producing one record per CDR3 protein. The sample carries some 750,000 distinct CDR3 sequences, 22% recorded once. The sample was blood. All receptors derive from a man in his 70s in good health. The conserved cysteine and the conserved F or W are not part of the CDR3 here.

v_call	j_call	cdr3_aa
TRBV7-8	TRBJ2-2	ASSLRGRRELF
TRBV7-2	TRBJ1-2	ASSLDTGNYGCT
TRBV11-3	TRBJ1-1	ASRLSLQTNTEAF
TRBV29-1	TRBJ1-2	SVEAAGGYGYT
TRBV4-3	TRBJ2-2	ASSQDFGTSGRNTGELF
TRBV18	-	ASSPGDTYEQY
TRBV5-1	TRBJ1-1	ASSLFEGVPGTEAF
TRBV7-6	TRBJ2-5	ASSFPNDPTQY
TRBV3-1	TRBJ2-5	ASSQDRGTQETQY
TRBV5-1	TRBJ1-2	ASKEPADSDYGYT
TRBV19	TRBJ2-1	ASSPGLAGGPTYNEQF
TRBV10-3	TRBJ1-4	AIREATNEKLF
TRBV5-6	TRBJ1-4	ASSPTTGANEKLF
TRBV6-2/TRBV6-3	TRBJ1-3	ASTYRRNSGNTIY
TRBV12-3/TRBV12-4	TRBJ2-3	ASSLGPLTSGTDTQY
TRBV20-1	-	SARVLDNEQF
TRBV14	TRBJ2-1	ASSPSQGLYISYNEQF
TRBV7-9	TRBJ2-5	ASRLLFQETQY
TRBV14	TRBJ1-1	ASSHWDRGLGTEAF
TRBV7-2	TRBJ1-3	ASSWARASGNTVY
TRBV6-2/TRBV6-3	TRBJ2-1	ASSLTGVPNNEQF
TRBV29-1	TRBJ1-1	SVEVAVTEAF
TRBV29-1	TRBJ2-1	SVDLSSGLGPDEQF
TRBV30	TRBJ1-5	AWNLGGDQPQH
TRBV7-8	TRBJ2-2	ASSYGPAGELF
TRBV7-8	TRBJ2-1	ASSLTRGGAYNEQF
TRBV7-6	TRBJ1-1	ASSLLGGALVNTEAF
TRBV20-1	TRBJ1-2	SARDRAHAWGYGYT
TRBV4-1	TRBJ1-1	ASSQEGMNTEAF
TRBV12-3/TRBV12-4	TRBJ1-1	ASSLQEVTEAF
TRBV2	TRBJ2-5	ASRLDTFEETQY
TRBV12-3/TRBV12-4	TRBJ1-4	ASSLEVVPEKLF
TRBV20-1	TRBJ2-3	SASWGGASDTQY
TRBV3-1	TRBJ1-2	ASSQEALAPDRAGGYT
TRBV5-6	TRBJ2-5	ASSATGRETQY
TRBV10-3	TRBJ1-2	AISGTAEVSGYT
TRBV6-1	TRBJ2-1	ASSVTGPNEQF
TRBV7-9	TRBJ1-3	ASSAGQGSSGNTIY
TRBV11-2	TRBJ2-5	ASTFKETQY
TRBV7-9	TRBJ2-5	ASSAVGGQETQY
TRBV19	TRBJ1-1	ASSIDLRRAAF
TRBV2	TRBJ2-7	ASDRDRSYEQY
TRBV5-1	TRBJ1-4	ASSGGTGGTNEKLF
TRBV11-2	TRBJ2-1	ASSLDIAGRFEQF
TRBV28	TRBJ2-7	PNHYEQY
TRBV7-2	TRBJ2-1	ASSRSFGGSVYNEQF
TRBV2	TRBJ2-5	ANLVGSRETQY
TRBV6-5	TRBJ2-7	ASSYSHALRYEQY
TRBV5-1	TRBJ2-3	ASSLSSAGGFTDTQY
TRBV20-1	-	SARVGSETQY
TRBV19	TRBJ1-2	ASSGPGGADYGYT
TRBV4-1	-	ASSQGLAEASYEQY
TRBV5-1	TRBJ1-1	ASSWTGGDGTEAF